Shown below are 27 T cell receptor beta chains from a single sample sequenced in a study of spatial heterogeneity in lung cancer. From the 5' RACE reads, TCRdb called clonotypes with MiXCR, one entry per CDR3 protein. This table has approximately 6,300 distinct CDR3 sequences, about 8.2% appearing once. Time point indicated: sample taken at primary tumor resection. The sequencing here drew on normal lung tissue next to the tumor, taken at surgery. All receptors derive from a female donor with early-stage non-small cell lung cancer.

There are many counts of this clonotype. V gene TRBV19 combines with J gene TRBJ1-5, with D tentatively TRBD1 (5 bases). This CDR3 region has 14 residues. V was clipped by 6 bases and J by 3 bases, with 12 bases between them. Germline-derived CDR1 and CDR2 are LNHDA and SQIVND (reference sequence). CDR3 amino acids: CASSPDSFNQPQHF. Here the CDR3 DNA reads TGTGCCAGTAGCCCAGACAGTTTCAATCAGCCCCAGCATTTT.

This clonotype is medium-sized by share. The chain joins TRBV28 to TRBJ1-4; D gene ambiguous. The CDR3 spans 15 residues. The V end lost 2 bases, the J end lost 8 bases, and 15 bases lay between the germline ends. CDR1 and CDR2 (germline): MDHEN, SYDVKM. The CDR3 coding sequence is TGTGCCAGCAGTTTAGGGGTCAATCACCACGAAAAACTGTTTTTT. Translation: CASSLGVNHHEKLFF.

This clonotype was counted only a few times. This chain uses TRBV5-1 with TRBJ2-5; 10 bases are a match to TRBD2. Trimming removed 0 bases from V and 5 bases from J; junction bases left unmatched: 7. CDR3 size: 16 residues. Looked up from germline, CDR1 is SGHRS and CDR2 is YFSETQ. The CDR3 nucleotides are TGCGCCAGCAGCTTGGGGGTAGCGGGGGGAACGGAGACCCAGTACTTC. Translated, it gives CASSLGVAGGTETQYF.

The V call is TRBV2, the J call TRBJ2-2; a possible D gene is TRBD1 (5 bases). CDR1 and CDR2 (germline): SNHLY, FYNNEI. The germline V and J ends were trimmed by 4 bases and 7 bases, with 13 bases remaining between them. The CDR3 runs 14 residues. This CDR3 reads CASSVAQGGGELFF. CDR3 sequence (DNA): TGTGCCAGCAGTGTTGCGCAGGGCGGCGGGGAGCTGTTTTTT. Looking up the rest from reference TRBV2 and TRBJ2-2 gives the full variable domain: EPEVTQTPSHQVTQMGQEVILRCVPISNHLYFYWYRQILGQKVEFLVSFYNNEISEKSEIFDDQFSVERPDGSNFTLKIRSTKLEDSAMYFCASSVAQGGGELFFGEGSRLTVL.

This clonotype occurred a few times. V usage is TRBV10-3 and J usage is TRBJ1-2; 7 nucleotides line up with TRBD1. This CDR3 is 13 amino acids long. Losses at the gene ends were 6 bases for V and 3 bases for J; bases not matched to a gene: 4. CDR1 ENHRY and CDR2 SYGVKD come from the germline V gene. CDR3 in amino acids: CAISDGQDYGYTF. The CDR3, as DNA: TGTGCCATCAGCGACGGACAGGACTATGGCTACACCTTC.

The rearrangement uses TRBV7-8 and TRBJ2-5, with TRBD2 matching 11 bases. V was pared by 6 bases and J by 2 bases, with 8 bases of the junction left unmatched. In germline, CDR1 is SGHVS, CDR2 FQNEAQ. The CDR3 is 16 residues long. The CDR3 protein is CASSTGLAGAQETQYF. The CDR3 region has the DNA TGTGCCAGCAGTACCGGACTAGCGGGTGCTCAAGAGACCCAGTACTTC.

This clonotype ranks as medium-sized. The rearrangement uses TRBV11-1 and TRBJ2-1; 9 bases match TRBD2. The CDR3 covers 18 residues. CDR1 and CDR2 (germline): SGHAT, FQDESV (reference sequence). V lost 5 bases to trimming and J lost 1 base; unmatched junction nucleotides: 12. CDR3 sequence reads: CASSLRALSGGSYNEQFF. The CDR3, as DNA: TGTGCCAGCAGCCTCCGGGCACTCAGCGGGGGGTCCTACAATGAGCAGTTCTTC.

This clonotype rates as medium-sized (0.01 to 0.1%). The genes are TRBV10-3 and TRBJ2-1; 8 nucleotides line up with TRBD2. This CDR3 region has 15 residues. Trimming took 6 bases from V and 7 from J; bases not matched to a gene: 11. Germline CDR1 ENHRY, CDR2 SYGVKD. CDR3 in amino acids: CAISKSGTRGNEQFF. The CDR3 nucleotides read TGTGCCATCAGCAAAAGTGGGACTAGGGGGAATGAGCAGTTCTTC.

This clonotype was observed at least ten times. V usage is TRBV12-3 or TRBV12-4 and J usage is TRBJ1-2, with a possible D match to TRBD1 (5 bases). V lost 0 bases and J lost 10, with 6 bases in between. The CDR3 length is 11 residues. Here the CDR3 DNA reads TGTGCCAGCAGTTTAGCAGGGGCCTACACCTTC. This gives the protein CASSLAGAYTF.

The chain employs TRBV6-2 or TRBV6-3 and TRBJ2-7, with D possibly TRBD1 on 6 matching bases. Trimming removed 5 bases from V and 2 bases from J, with 13 bases in between. The CDR3 contains 14 residues. CDR1 and CDR2 from the germline V gene are MNHEY and SVGEGT. The CDR3 loop is CASSPPRGPYEQYF. In DNA form, the CDR3 reads TGTGCCAGCAGTCCCCCCAGGGGACCCTACGAGCAGTACTTC.

The chain links TRBV20-1 to TRBJ1-6, with D possibly matching TRBD1 (6 bases). V was trimmed by 1 base and J by 9 bases, leaving 10 bases between them. This CDR3 has 13 amino acids. The V gene's germline CDR1 is DFQATT and CDR2 SNEGSKA (reference sequence). The CDR3 nucleotides read TGCAGTGCTAGAGGGGGGGCAGGTTCACCCCTCCACTTT. It yields the protein CSARGGAGSPLHF.

This clonotype was picked up a small number of times. V and J are TRBV7-9 and TRBJ1-4; possible D gene TRBD1, 5 bases. CDR3 length equals 13 residues. The V gene's germline CDR1 is SEHNR and CDR2 FQNEAQ (reference sequence). V was shortened by 3 bases and J by 7 bases, with 9 bases between the two germline ends. This chain's CDR3 is CASSLLGVEKLFF. The CDR3 DNA follows: TGTGCCAGCAGCTTGCTGGGGGTTGAAAAACTGTTTTTT.

This clonotype ranks as medium-sized. The gene calls are TRBV20-1 and TRBJ2-1, with 10 bases matching TRBD2. This CDR3 has 14 amino acids. The V gene end was trimmed by 3 bases and the J gene end by 10 bases; junction bases not matched to a gene: 9. Germline lookup yields CDR1 DFQATT and CDR2 SNEGSKA (reference sequence). The CDR3 DNA reads as TGCAGTGCTAGGGATAGCGGGGGGCCGCGGGAGCAGTTCTTC. It codes for CSARDSGGPREQFF.

By sample fraction, this clonotype is medium-sized. This rearrangement joins TRBV7-2 to TRBJ1-2; no definite D call. V shed 4 bases and J shed 4 bases, with 7 bases lying between them. CDR3 length: 12 amino acids. Germline CDR1 is SGHTA and CDR2 is FQGNSA. The DNA of the CDR3 is TGTGCCAGCAGCTCGCAAATCTATGGCTACACCTTC. It translates to CASSSQIYGYTF. Complete variable domain (other parts from reference TRBV7-2 and TRBJ1-2): GAGVSQSPSNKVTEKGKDVELRCDPISGHTALYWYRQSLGQGLEFLIYFQGNSAPDKSGLPSDRFSAERTGGSVSTLTIQRTQQEDSAVYLCASSSQIYGYTFGSGTRLTVV.

By share, this clonotype ranks as medium-sized. The chain joins TRBV28 to TRBJ1-5; D possibly corresponds to TRBD1 (6 bases). In germline, CDR1 is MDHEN, CDR2 SYDVKM. V lost 7 bases and J lost 7, with 20 bases in between. The CDR3 has 15 amino acids. As DNA, the CDR3 is TGTGCCAGCACCGCTATTGCGGGGGGCGGACAGCCCCAGCATTTT. Encoded protein: CASTAIAGGGQPQHF.

By share of the sample, this clonotype is medium-sized (0.01 to 0.1%). The gene calls are TRBV3-1 and TRBJ2-1, with D perhaps TRBD2 (6 bases). V was cut by 0 bases and J by 1 base, with 13 bases left in between. Per germline, CDR1 LGHDT and CDR2 YNNKEL (reference sequence). CDR3 length equals 17 residues. CDR3 loop: CASSQDLARGSYNEQFF. In DNA form, the CDR3 reads TGTGCCAGCAGCCAAGATCTCGCGCGGGGTTCCTACAATGAGCAGTTCTTC.

This clonotype showed up just a few times. The chain is built from TRBV2 and TRBJ2-3; D call uncertain. This CDR3 spans 12 amino acids. Deletions cut 0 bases from V and 4 bases from J, with 2 bases between. Germline CDR1 is SNHLY and CDR2 is FYNNEI. The CDR3 DNA sequence: TGTGCCAGCAGTGAAGCGGCAGATACGCAGTATTTT. Encoded protein: CASSEAADTQYF.

This clonotype counts as medium-sized. This sequence joins TRBV7-8 and TRBJ1-5; maybe TRBD1 (6 bases). The CDR3 consists of 14 residues. The germline V and J ends were trimmed by 3 bases and 3 bases, with 9 bases remaining between them. Germline values: CDR1 SGHVS, CDR2 FQNEAQ. CDR3 residues: CASSFQGSNQPQHF. The CDR3 nucleotides are TGTGCCAGCAGCTTCCAGGGGTCCAATCAGCCCCAGCATTTT.

This clonotype is medium-sized within its sample. J is TRBJ1-6 and V is TRBV7-2, with D uncertain. V was cut by 1 base and J by 11 bases, with 6 bases left in between. The CDR3 length is 12 residues. The germline V gene encodes CDR1 SGHTA and CDR2 FQGNSA. The CDR3 nucleotides are TGTGCCAGCAGCTTAGGAGCACCACCCCTCCACTTT. Translation: CASSLGAPPLHF.

In its sample, this clonotype is medium-sized (0.01 to 0.1%). The V gene is TRBV6-2 or TRBV6-3, the J gene TRBJ1-1, with D hard to call. The germline V gene has CDR1 MNHEY and CDR2 SVGEGT. The CDR3 contains 11 residues. V shed 4 bases and J shed 4 bases, with 4 bases lying between them. In nucleotides, the CDR3 is TGTGCCAGCAGTTTCTCCACTGAAGCTTTCTTT. The encoded protein is CASSFSTEAFF.

By its share, this clonotype is medium-sized. A read error may produce the germline difference seen at one junction end. CDR3 protein: CASSQQGESSNPAF. The CDR3, as DNA: TGCGCCAGCAGCCAACAGGGGGAAAGTTCGAATCCTGCCTTC. The chain links TRBV4-3 to TRBJ1-2; 7 bases match TRBD1. The CDR3 has 14 residues. Germline V gives CDR1 LGHNA, CDR2 YSLEER.

In its sample, this clonotype is medium-sized (0.01 to 0.1%). The CDR3 DNA sequence: TGCACCAGCAGCCAAGATTGTCCTAATACTAGCACAGATACGCAGTATTTT. Encoded protein: CTSSQDCPNTSTDTQYF. This chain joins TRBV1 and TRBJ2-3; TRBD1, as called in the table, went unchecked against the DNA. TRBV1 corresponds to a pseudogene. CDR3 length: 17 residues.

This clonotype is medium-sized. The J gene is TRBJ1-2, the V gene TRBV6-5; 10 nucleotides match TRBD1. V dropped 4 bases and J dropped 2; count of bases not matched to a gene: 7. In germline, CDR1 is MNHEY, CDR2 SVGAGI. This CDR3 has 16 residues. CDR3 sequence: CASSSVRDRGNYGYTF. The DNA of the CDR3 is TGTGCCAGCAGTTCTGTCCGGGACAGGGGAAACTATGGCTACACCTTC.

The sample holds a few counts of this clonotype. J is TRBJ2-5 and V is TRBV6-6; tentative D call: TRBD1 (5 bases). V was cut by 4 bases and J by 1 base, with 7 bases left in between. This CDR3 contains 13 residues. The germline CDR1 and CDR2 sequences are MNHNY and SVGAGI (reference sequence). In nucleotides, the CDR3 is TGTGCCAGCAGTTGGGGCCTCCAAGAGACCCAGTACTTC. It yields the protein CASSWGLQETQYF.

This clonotype was counted only a few times. This chain connects TRBV20-1 to TRBJ1-1; D gene unclear. The V gene lost 5 bases and the J gene lost 0 bases, with 25 bases spanning the gap. This CDR3 has 18 residues. Germline assignment: CDR1 DFQATT and CDR2 SNEGSKA (reference sequence). CDR3 nucleotides: TGCAGTGCTCGGGAGGGATTAGGGTCATTTACCATGAACACTGAAGCTTTCTTT. As protein: CSAREGLGSFTMNTEAFF.

The rearrangement uses TRBV7-2 and TRBJ1-1; 7 bases fit TRBD1. The CDR3 runs to 15 residues. V lost 1 base to trimming and J lost 7 bases; unmatched junction nucleotides: 9. The V gene's germline CDR1 is SGHTA and CDR2 FQGNSA. The CDR3 spells CASSLGVTGPREAFF. DNA of the CDR3: TGTGCCAGCAGCTTAGGGGTGACAGGGCCGCGTGAAGCTTTCTTT.

By share, this clonotype counts as medium-sized. This chain joins TRBV2 and TRBJ1-5, with D possibly matching TRBD1 (5 bases). Germline CDR1 is SNHLY and CDR2 is FYNNEI. The CDR3 loop spans 16 amino acids. V was shortened by 5 bases and J by 1 base, with 15 bases between the two germline ends. CDR3 sequence: CASSSPGKRSNQPQHF. DNA of the CDR3: TGTGCCAGCAGTTCCCCAGGGAAAAGGAGCAATCAGCCCCAGCATTTT.